The sequence of this T cell receptor beta chain was determined in a study of T cells in Graves' hyperthyroidism and ophthalmopathy. Reasons for excluding patients were uncontrolled infection, other autoimmune disease, pregnancy or lactation. A roughly 9.3 ml volume of fresh peripheral blood provided the PBMCs. RNA transcripts served as the template for amplifying TCR beta CDR3 regions. Researchers ran a first-round RT-PCR on the TCR CDR3 using the HTBI primer set. MiXCR, run by TCRdb on the multiplex PCR reads, gives a single entry per CDR3 protein. In the table there are 400,000 to 450,000 distinct CDR3 sequences, roughly 15% of which are singletons. At least ten counts were recorded for this clonotype. Its specificity is unknown. Trimming stripped 6 bases from V and 0 bases from J, with 15 bases between. The CDR3 covers 16 residues. Germline V gene sequence: CDR1 SNHLY, CDR2 FYNNEI. Study conclusions and caveats: Appearing also in blood were most of the thyroid clonotypes expanded above 0.001.

The sequencing input was blood. The receptor comes from a man in his late teens or twenties with Graves' ophthalmopathy. The V and J genes are TRBV2 and TRBJ2-4; the D gene is possibly TRBD1 (6 bases). CDR3 sequence (DNA): TGTGCCAGCAGACCGACAGGCCGACTAGCCAAAAACATTCAGTACTTC. It yields the protein CASRPTGRLAKNIQYF.